This T cell receptor beta chain was recorded in a study of shared clonotypes between healthy human individuals. Positively selected for CCR7, the CD45RO-negative cells used as naive CD8 cells excluded terminally differentiated effector memory CD45RA+ cells. Nashville, Tennessee was home to all donors, each a Caucasian adult. The CDR3 is made up of 11 amino acids. CDR1 is SGHVS and CDR2 is FQNEAQ in the germline V gene. V lost 3 bases and J lost 11, with 10 bases in between. Replicate PCRs from sorted subsets contained around 190 ng DNA, which is around 30,000 T cell genomes. The repertoire was sequenced with immunoSEQ multiplex PCR; TCRdb's copy has only in-frame clones and lacks some. The table shows roughly 2,000,000 clones, with about 95% occurring only once. As regards this clone: Its antigen is not known.

Findings and limits, study-wide: Unshared clonotypes carried lower generation probabilities than those common to all four donors. In general, naive subsets displayed greater estimated richness than memory subsets did.

The V gene is TRBV7-8, the J gene TRBJ1-1, with D maybe TRBD1 (5 bases). The source material was naive CD8+ T cells sorted from blood. This receptor was obtained from a man aged 18 to 30 in good health. The CDR3 region has the DNA TGTGCCAGCAGCTTCGGGGGGATGGCTTTCTTT. It codes for CASSFGGMAFF.